This TCR beta chain was observed in a study of metastatic and nonmetastatic thyroid tumors. Study details: Patients with malignant and benign thyroid disease provided blood and tumor or nodule tissue, whose repertoires were compared. General observations from the study: For both blood and tumor, malignant thyroid tumors reportedly showed significantly higher TCR beta diversity than benign nodules did.

There were no patients who had received any treatment before thyroid surgery. This clone was detected many times. The antigen remains undetermined. V trimming: 5 bases; J trimming: 4 bases; junction bases outside the gene matches: 6. The CDR3 is 15 residues long. The germline V gene has CDR1 SEHNR and CDR2 FQNEAQ (reference sequence). Under the authors' procedure: To classify distant metastasis in papillary thyroid cancer, a model was built from CDR3 differences across clinicopathological groups. With MiXCR, TCRdb reprocessed the PCR reads. TCRdb's processing, not the authors', yielded these V and J calls. The sample contains over 20,000 clones, 20% of which appear only once.

The TCR originated in a female donor with papillary thyroid cancer or a benign thyroid nodule (not recorded which). Some clones in this sample may be carry-over from other donors' samples. The sequenced sample was blood. The V and J genes are TRBV7-9 and TRBJ1-2, with TRBD1 matching 11 bases. CDR3 bases: TGTGCCAGCAGCCCGGGACAGGGGGTTCCCTATGGCTACACCTTC. Amino acids: CASSPGQGVPYGYTF.